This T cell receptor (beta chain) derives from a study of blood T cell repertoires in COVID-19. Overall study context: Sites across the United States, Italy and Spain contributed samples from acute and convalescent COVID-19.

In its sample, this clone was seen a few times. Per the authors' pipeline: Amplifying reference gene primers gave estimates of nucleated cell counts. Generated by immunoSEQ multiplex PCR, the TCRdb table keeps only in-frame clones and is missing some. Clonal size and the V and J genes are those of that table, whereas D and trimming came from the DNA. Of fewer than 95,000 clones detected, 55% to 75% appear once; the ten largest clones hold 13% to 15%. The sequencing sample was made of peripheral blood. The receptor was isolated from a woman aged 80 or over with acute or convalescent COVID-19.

The CDR3 sequence: CASSLDRGPFYGYTF. DNA of the CDR3: TGTGCCAGCAGCTTAGACAGGGGACCTTTCTATGGCTACACCTTC. This chain joins TRBV7-2 and TRBJ1-2; 7 nucleotides align to TRBD1. Germline V gene sequence: CDR1 SGHTA, CDR2 FQGNSA. The ends lost 1 base at V and 4 bases at J; junction bases unmatched: 6. The CDR3 loop spans 15 amino acids.